These 28 T cell receptor beta chains came from one sample sequenced in a study of T cells in Graves' hyperthyroidism and ophthalmopathy. Regions amplified from RNA transcripts were the TCR beta CDR3 regions. With the HTBI primer set, the TCR CDR3 went through a first round of RT-PCR. One entry per CDR3 protein results from TCRdb running MiXCR on the multiplex PCR reads. The sample contains 480,000 or so distinct CDR3 sequences, roughly 45% of which appear only once. The sequenced sample consisted of peripheral blood or thyroid tissue (not recorded which). The receptors were gathered from an adult woman with Graves' disease, either hyperthyroidism or ophthalmopathy (not recorded which).

The table lists this clonotype with a few counts. The chain links TRBV29-1 to TRBJ1-2; D unclear. Trimming took off 5 bases at V and 5 bases at J, with 6 bases between the two ends. The germline V gene encodes CDR1 SQVTM and CDR2 ANQGSEA. CDR3 length: 10 amino acids. The CDR3 spells CSVYLYGYTF. CDR3 sequence (DNA): TGCAGCGTTTATCTATATGGCTACACCTTC. Filled out from reference TRBV29-1 and TRBJ1-2, the complete variable domain reads SAVISQKPSRDICQRGTSLTIQCQVDSQVTMMFWYRQQPGQSLTLIATANQGSEATYESGFVIDKFPISRPNLTFSTLTVSNMSPEDSSIYLCSVYLYGYTFGSGTRLTVV.

This clonotype was seen many times. The chain employs TRBV16 and TRBJ1-6; no reliable D call. CDR1 is KGHSY, CDR2 FQNENV, per germline. V gave up 4 bases and J gave up 6 bases, with 13 bases separating them. CDR3 length equals 15 residues. The CDR3 nucleotides read TGTGCCAGCAGCCCCCAGGAGACGGCTAATTCACCCCTCCACTTT. This encodes CASSPQETANSPLHF.

The CDR3 bases are TGTGCCAGCAGGGAGGACGGGAGATATTACGAGCAGTACTTC. It is translated as CASREDGRYYEQYF. The chain joins TRBV7-2 to TRBJ2-7, with TRBD2 as a possible D gene (6 bases). CDR1 and CDR2 from the germline V gene are SGHTA and FQGNSA. V was shortened by 6 bases and J by 4 bases, with 16 bases between the two germline ends. The CDR3 is made up of 14 amino acids.

The chain has TRBV9 and TRBJ1-6; no clear D gene. From germline, CDR1 is SGDLS and CDR2 YYNGEE. V was shortened by 0 bases and J by 8 bases, with 9 bases between the two germline ends. The CDR3 length is 14 residues. The CDR3 DNA reads as TGTGCCAGCAGCGTAGGAAGTGGGGATTCACCCCTCCACTTT. This sequence encodes CASSVGSGDSPLHF.

The chain couples TRBV20-1 to TRBJ1-3, with 7 bases lining up with TRBD1. The CDR3 runs 14 residues. Germline lookup yields CDR1 DFQATT and CDR2 SNEGSKA (reference sequence). V gave up 2 bases and J gave up 3 bases; unmatched junction bases: 4. The CDR3 loop reads CSARPNRGGNTIYF. The CDR3 region has the DNA TGCAGTGCTAGACCAAACAGGGGTGGAAACACCATATATTTT.

The rearrangement uses TRBV5-1 and TRBJ1-4, with 7 positions matching TRBD1. V shed 1 base and J 4 bases; nucleotides not matched to a gene: 4. The CDR3 extends over 15 amino acids. Germline V gene data show CDR1 as SGHRS and CDR2 as YFSETQ. In nucleotides, the CDR3 is TGCGCCAGCAGCTTGACAGGGGCCGGTAATGAAAAACTGTTTTTT. Amino acids: CASSLTGAGNEKLFF.

The chain employs TRBV7-8 and TRBJ1-2; TRBD1 might be the D (6 bases). The germline gives CDR1 SGHVS, CDR2 FQNEAQ. With 5 bases removed from V and 8 bases from J, the gap between germline ends came to 15 bases. This CDR3 has 13 residues. The CDR3 reads CASSPDSWSGYTF. The CDR3 nucleotides read TGTGCCAGCAGCCCGGACAGCTGGTCCGGCTACACCTTC.

The rearrangement uses TRBV15 and TRBJ2-7; 8 bases are a match to TRBD2. Germline lookup yields CDR1 LNHNV and CDR2 YYDKDF (reference sequence). This CDR3 region has 15 residues. Trimming cost V 6 bases and J 4 bases; bases outside gene matches: 11. The CDR3 reads CATSSGEYDVYEQYF. The CDR3 DNA is TGTGCCACCAGTAGCGGGGAATACGACGTGTACGAGCAGTACTTC.

As concerns this clonotype: Being one base from a much bigger clone, this may be a read error. The rearrangement uses TRBV2 and TRBJ1-1; D is ambiguous. The CDR3 loop spans 14 amino acids. From germline, CDR1 is SNHLY and CDR2 FYNNEI. The V end lost 6 bases, the J end lost 4 bases, and 15 bases lay between the germline ends. The DNA of the CDR3 is TGTGCCAGCAGATATGGGAATTCGGTCACTGAAGCTTTCTTT. Amino acid sequence: CASRYGNSVTEAFF.

This clonotype showed up many times. The chain couples TRBV4-1 to TRBJ1-6, with D possibly matching TRBD1 (5 bases). Trimming removed 2 bases from V and 9 bases from J, with 14 bases in between. Germline CDR1 is MGHRA and CDR2 is YSYEKL. The CDR3 has 15 residues. The CDR3 reads CASSQKTGGGSPLHF. CDR3 bases: TGCGCCAGCAGCCAAAAAACAGGAGGAGGTTCACCCCTCCACTTT.

This clonotype was recorded many times. The J gene is TRBJ2-2, the V gene TRBV19, with 7 bases lining up with TRBD2. Germline V gene lookup returns CDR1 LNHDA and CDR2 SQIVND (reference sequence). V trimming: 4 bases; J trimming: 7 bases; junction bases outside the gene matches: 3. The CDR3 runs to 13 residues. This chain's CDR3 is CASSTLAGGELFF. Here the CDR3 DNA reads TGTGCCAGTAGTACTTTAGCGGGCGGGGAGCTGTTTTTT.

The rearrangement joins TRBV19 to TRBJ1-2, with 10 bases identical to TRBD1. V gave up 5 bases and J gave up 7 bases; unmatched junction bases: 10. Germline CDR1 is LNHDA and CDR2 is SQIVND (reference sequence). The CDR3 consists of 15 residues. As DNA, the CDR3 is TGTGCCAGTAGTCCATGGACAGGGGGGAAGATTGGCTACACCTTC. This translates into CASSPWTGGKIGYTF.

This clonotype was counted at least ten times. This chain joins TRBV10-3 and TRBJ2-7; a weak D match, TRBD2 (5 bases). The CDR3 loop spans 13 amino acids. From germline, CDR1 is ENHRY and CDR2 SYGVKD. The germline V and J ends were trimmed by 2 bases and 5 bases, with 10 bases remaining between them. The CDR3 DNA follows: TGTGCCATCAGTGAGGCGGCTAGCAACGAGCAGTACTTC. Protein sequence: CAISEAASNEQYF.

This rearrangement joins TRBV24-1 to TRBJ1-1; TRBD1 matches at 8 bases. Germline assignment: CDR1 KGHDR and CDR2 SFDVKD. The CDR3 covers 14 residues. J lost 8 bases, V lost 5 bases, and 9 bases had no gene match. The CDR3 is CATSAATGGGEAFF. For the CDR3, the DNA is TGTGCCACCAGTGCCGCAACAGGGGGAGGAGAAGCTTTCTTT.

CDR3 in amino acids: CSVERDGGVGETQYF. CDR3 nucleotide sequence: TGCAGCGTTGAACGGGATGGGGGCGTGGGGGAGACCCAGTACTTC. The V and J genes are TRBV29-1 and TRBJ2-5, with a tentative D call TRBD1 (6 bases). The CDR3 loop spans 15 amino acids. CDR1 is SQVTM, CDR2 ANQGSEA, per germline. The ends were cut back, 2 bases at V and 5 bases at J, with 18 bases in the middle.

V and J are TRBV2 and TRBJ1-2; D might be TRBD1 (5 bases). V lost 6 bases and J 8 bases, leaving 19 bases between the germline ends. Germline V lookup: CDR1 SNHLY, CDR2 FYNNEI. This CDR3 has 14 residues. The CDR3 DNA reads as TGTGCCAGCAGCCCTGGGACGTCCCCCGGAGGCTACACCTTC. It is translated as CASSPGTSPGGYTF.

This clonotype was picked up many times. The gene calls are TRBV7-6 and TRBJ2-7, with 8 bases aligning to TRBD2. Germline CDR1 reads SGHVS; CDR2 reads FNYEAQ. The J segment lost 6 bases and the V segment lost 1 base, leaving 8 bases of the junction unmatched. This CDR3 contains 15 residues. CDR3 nucleotides: TGTGCCAGCAGCTTAGATAGCGGGGCTCCGTTCGAGCAGTACTTC. Translation gives CASSLDSGAPFEQYF.

This chain joins TRBV10-3 and TRBJ2-5, with 8 bases aligning to TRBD1. V lost 6 bases, J lost 4 bases, and 7 bases stayed unmatched. The CDR3 loop spans 14 amino acids. CDR1 ENHRY and CDR2 SYGVKD come from the germline V gene. CDR3 amino acids: CAISPRQGTETQYF. In nucleotides, the CDR3 is TGTGCCATCAGCCCACGACAGGGGACAGAGACCCAGTACTTC.

Concerning this clonotype itself: The junction departs from germline at one end; a sequencing error may be responsible. V usage is TRBV5-1 and J usage is TRBJ1-5; a possible D gene is TRBD1 (5 bases). The CDR3 spans 15 residues. Germline loops: CDR1 SGHRS, CDR2 YFSETQ. The CDR3 sequence is CASSLGPAGNQPQHF. The CDR3 nucleotides read TGTGCCAGCAGCTTGGGACCTGCAGGCAATCAGCCCCAGCATTTT.

This clonotype was observed a few times. The chain joins TRBV29-1 to TRBJ2-7; D gene unclear. Germline V gene data show CDR1 as SQVTM and CDR2 as ANQGSEA. The germline V and J ends were trimmed by 5 bases and 1 base, with 9 bases remaining between them. The CDR3 consists of 12 residues. The CDR3 nucleotides are TGCAGCGTTAATGGCGCATCCTACGAGCAGTACTTC. It codes for CSVNGASYEQYF.

The chain recombines TRBV20-1 with TRBJ1-5; tentatively, D is TRBD1 (5 bases). Germline V gene lookup returns CDR1 DFQATT and CDR2 SNEGSKA (reference sequence). Trimming left V 6 bases short and J 4 bases short, with 16 bases between. The CDR3 is made up of 14 amino acids. CDR3 sequence (DNA): TGCAGTGCCAACCGACATGGGGGAAATCAGCCCCAGCATTTT. Its translation: CSANRHGGNQPQHF.

This clonotype has ten or more counts. DNA of the CDR3: TGTGCCAGCAGTCCTCTACTGGGAGGAAACACCATATATTTT. Translating it yields CASSPLLGGNTIYF. The rearrangement joins TRBV12-3 or TRBV12-4 to TRBJ1-3; D is uncertain. The CDR3 totals 14 residues. V lost 5 bases and J lost 4, with 12 bases in between.

This clonotype appeared a single time. The V call is TRBV7-9, the J call TRBJ1-1; D is possibly TRBD1 (5 bases). The CDR3 consists of 13 residues. V was cut by 6 bases and J by 3 bases, with 11 bases left in between. From germline, CDR1 is SEHNR and CDR2 FQNEAQ (reference sequence). The chain's CDR3 is CASRMGLDTEAFF. CDR3 coding DNA: TGTGCCAGCAGAATGGGACTTGACACTGAAGCTTTCTTT.

This clonotype was seen many times. The chain carries TRBV29-1 and TRBJ2-5; D may be TRBD2 (5 bases). This CDR3 is built from 14 residues. Per the germline V gene, CDR1 is SQVTM and CDR2 is ANQGSEA. V lost 7 bases, J lost 0 bases, and 15 bases lay in between. The CDR3 DNA reads as TGCAGCGCCGCGGGTAGTCCGTACCAAGAGACCCAGTACTTC. It codes for CSAAGSPYQETQYF.

The V call is TRBV29-1, the J call TRBJ1-3, with D tentatively TRBD1 (5 bases). Germline V gives CDR1 SQVTM, CDR2 ANQGSEA. Trimming took off 6 bases at V and 0 bases at J, with 9 bases between the two ends. This CDR3 is built from 13 residues. The CDR3: CSVSQGSGNTIYF. In DNA, the CDR3 is TGCAGCGTGAGCCAGGGCTCTGGAAACACCATATATTTT.

The CDR3 DNA reads TGTGCCAGCAGTTTCCTCAACAGCAATCAGCCCCAGCATTTT. This encodes CASSFLNSNQPQHF. The chain is built from TRBV12-3 or TRBV12-4 and TRBJ1-5; D remains unclear. V was shortened by 3 bases and J by 1 base, with 7 bases between the two germline ends. The CDR3 runs 14 residues.

This clonotype has at least ten counts. This chain uses TRBV7-8 with TRBJ2-7, with a possible D match to TRBD1 (6 bases). Germline V gives CDR1 SGHVS, CDR2 FQNEAQ. Trimming pared 5 bases from V and 2 bases from J, leaving 16 bases between. There are 15 residues in the CDR3. CDR3 sequence reads: CASSQGYGNPYEQYF. CDR3 bases: TGTGCCAGCAGCCAGGGGTACGGGAACCCCTACGAGCAGTACTTC.

In regard to this clonotype: A read error is possible here, since a much larger clone lies one base away. This chain links TRBV29-1 with TRBJ2-2; no firm D call. V was pared by 5 bases and J by 8 bases, with 3 bases between. Germline V gene sequence: CDR1 SQVTM, CDR2 ANQGSEA. The CDR3 consists of 9 residues. CDR3 DNA sequence: TGCAGCGTTAAAGGGGAGCTGTTTTTT. It encodes CSVKGELFF.